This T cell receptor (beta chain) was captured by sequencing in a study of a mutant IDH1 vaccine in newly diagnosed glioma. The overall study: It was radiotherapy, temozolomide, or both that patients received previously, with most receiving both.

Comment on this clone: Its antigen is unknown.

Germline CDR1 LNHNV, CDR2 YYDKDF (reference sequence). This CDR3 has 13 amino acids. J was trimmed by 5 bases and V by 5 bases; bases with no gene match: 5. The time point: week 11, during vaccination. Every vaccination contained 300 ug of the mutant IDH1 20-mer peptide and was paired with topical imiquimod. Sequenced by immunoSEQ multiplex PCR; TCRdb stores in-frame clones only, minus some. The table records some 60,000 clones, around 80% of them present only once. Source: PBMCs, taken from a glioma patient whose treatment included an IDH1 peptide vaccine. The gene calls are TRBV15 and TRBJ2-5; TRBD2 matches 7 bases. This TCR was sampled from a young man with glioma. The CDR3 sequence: CATSLGLRETQYF. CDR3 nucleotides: TGTGCCACCAGCCTGGGACTACGCGAGACCCAGTACTTC.